This T cell receptor (beta chain) was recovered during a study of T cells in Graves' hyperthyroidism and ophthalmopathy. Overall study findings and caveats: Among clonotypes expanded in thyroid above 0.001, most were also found in blood.

The PBMCs studied were ones that came from about 10 ml fresh peripheral blood. From germline, CDR1 is MNHEY and CDR2 SMNVEV (reference sequence). With V trimmed by 6 bases and J by 2 bases, 14 bases remained unmatched. The CDR3 runs to 17 residues. Researchers took RNA transcripts and amplified the TCR beta CDR3 regions from them. The HTBI primer set drove a first-round RT-PCR of the TCR CDR3. From the multiplex PCR reads, TCRdb called clonotypes with MiXCR, one entry per CDR3 protein. The data contain roughly 500,000 distinct CDR3 sequences, about 16% of them seen just once; the ten biggest clones take up 25% to 30%. This clonotype was detected only a few times. Its antigen is undetermined.

Sequenced sample: blood. The clonotype originates from a woman aged 25 to 39 with Graves' ophthalmopathy. The chain links TRBV27 to TRBJ2-7, with TRBD2 matching over 9 bases. The CDR3 nucleotides are TGTGCCAGCAGCCCCATTAACCCTAGCGGGGTAGCCTACGAGCAGTACTTC. This encodes CASSPINPSGVAYEQYF.